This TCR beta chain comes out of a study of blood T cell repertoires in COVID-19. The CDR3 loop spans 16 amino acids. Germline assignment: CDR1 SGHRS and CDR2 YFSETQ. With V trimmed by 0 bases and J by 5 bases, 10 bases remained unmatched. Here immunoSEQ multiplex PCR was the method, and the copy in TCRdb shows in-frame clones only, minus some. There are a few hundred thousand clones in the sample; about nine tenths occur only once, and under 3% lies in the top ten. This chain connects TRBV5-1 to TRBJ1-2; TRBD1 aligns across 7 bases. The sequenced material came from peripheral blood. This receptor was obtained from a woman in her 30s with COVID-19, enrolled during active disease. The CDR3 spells CASSLAPDRVVYGYTF. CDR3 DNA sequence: TGCGCCAGCAGCTTGGCCCCCGACAGGGTCGTTTATGGCTACACCTTC.